This T cell receptor beta chain was identified in a study of PD-1 blockade in classical Hodgkin lymphoma. After removal of 7 bases from V and 5 bases from J, the junction contained 10 bases not matched to a gene. The length of the CDR3 is 15 residues. TCRdb keeps only in-frame clones here, not all; method: immunoSEQ multiplex PCR. The profile shows tens of thousands of clones, 80% of them singletons. In every patient, relapse followed autologous stem cell transplantation, while exposure to brentuximab vedotin differed. This clonotype was sampled from a human donor with classical Hodgkin lymphoma. The source material was peripheral blood mononuclear cells (PBMCs), sampled before the second cycle of nivolumab. V is TRBV5-3 and J is TRBJ1-4, with 8 bases matching TRBD1. TRBV5-3 is an open reading frame, and its role is uncertain. The CDR3 nucleotides read TGTGCCAGACCCCTAGGGCAGGGGGCGAATGAAAAACTGTTTTTT. The encoded protein is CARPLGQGANEKLFF.